This T cell receptor (beta chain) derives from a study of T-cell reconstitution after alpha-beta-depleted transplantation in children. Molecular barcoding with unique molecular identifiers was used for the TCRbeta library. MiXCR was run by TCRdb on the PCR reads, yielding one entry per CDR3 protein. In the table there are 580,000 or so distinct CDR3 sequences, more than 20% of which are singletons. This CDR3 is built from 14 residues. Germline V CDR1 and CDR2: SGHTA, FQGNSA. After removal of 2 bases from V and 6 bases from J, the junction contained 3 bases not matched to a gene. This clonotype was observed many times.

V and J are TRBV7-2 and TRBJ2-1; 8 positions match TRBD2. The TCR was taken from a boy younger than two who had a stem cell transplant for acute myeloid leukemia, so the T cells may come from the graft donor. This specimen consisted of PBMCs, mostly from graft donor cells, obtained 360 days after TCRalphabeta/CD19-depleted stem cell transplant. The CDR3 DNA follows: TGTGCCAGCAGCTTAACCGGGGGGGCCAATGAGCAGTTCTTC. Translated: CASSLTGGANEQFF.